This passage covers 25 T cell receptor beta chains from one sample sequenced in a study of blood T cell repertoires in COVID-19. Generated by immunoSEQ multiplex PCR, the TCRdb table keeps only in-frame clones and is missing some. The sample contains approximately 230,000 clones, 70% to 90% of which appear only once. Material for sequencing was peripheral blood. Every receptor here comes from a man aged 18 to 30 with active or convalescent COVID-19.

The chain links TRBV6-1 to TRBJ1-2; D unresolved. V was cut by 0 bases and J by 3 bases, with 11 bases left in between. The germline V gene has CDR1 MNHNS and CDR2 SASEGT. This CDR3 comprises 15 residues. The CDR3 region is CASSEAPGIHYGYTF. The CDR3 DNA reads TGTGCCAGCAGTGAAGCGCCCGGGATTCACTATGGCTACACCTTC.

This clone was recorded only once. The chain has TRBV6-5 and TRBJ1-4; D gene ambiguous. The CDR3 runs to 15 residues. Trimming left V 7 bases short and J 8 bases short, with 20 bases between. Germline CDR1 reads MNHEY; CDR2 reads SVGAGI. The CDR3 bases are TGTGCCAGCACTTCCGCCGCTGCGGCGGAAGAAAAACTGTTTTTT. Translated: CASTSAAAAEEKLFF.

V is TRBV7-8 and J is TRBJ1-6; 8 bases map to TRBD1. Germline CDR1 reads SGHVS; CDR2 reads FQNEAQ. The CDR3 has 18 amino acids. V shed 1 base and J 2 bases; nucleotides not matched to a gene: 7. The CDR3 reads CASSLGRQGLTYNSPLHF. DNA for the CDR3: TGTGCCAGCAGCTTAGGGAGACAGGGGCTCACCTATAATTCACCCCTCCACTTT.

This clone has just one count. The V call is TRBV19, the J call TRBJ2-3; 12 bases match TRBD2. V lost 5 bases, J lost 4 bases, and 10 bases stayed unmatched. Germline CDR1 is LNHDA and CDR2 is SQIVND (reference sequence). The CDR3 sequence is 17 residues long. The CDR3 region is CASSLRLAGDGADTQYF. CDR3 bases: TGTGCCAGTAGTCTGCGACTAGCGGGGGACGGCGCAGATACGCAGTATTTT. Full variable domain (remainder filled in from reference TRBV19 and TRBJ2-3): DGGITQSPKYLFRKEGQNVTLSCEQNLNHDAMYWYRQDPGQGLRLIYYSQIVNDFQKGDIAEGYSVSREKKESFPLTVTSAQKNPTAFYLCASSLRLAGDGADTQYFGPGTRLTVL.

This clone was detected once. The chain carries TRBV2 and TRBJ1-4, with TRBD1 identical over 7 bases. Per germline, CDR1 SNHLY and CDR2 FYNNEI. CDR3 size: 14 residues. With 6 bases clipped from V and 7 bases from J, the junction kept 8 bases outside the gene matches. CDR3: CASRGTVVGEKLFF. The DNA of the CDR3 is TGTGCCAGCAGAGGGACAGTTGTCGGTGAAAAACTGTTTTTT.

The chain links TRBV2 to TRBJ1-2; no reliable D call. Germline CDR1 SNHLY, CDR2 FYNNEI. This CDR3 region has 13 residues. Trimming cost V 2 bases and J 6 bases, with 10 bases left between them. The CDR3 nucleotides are TGTGCCAGCAGTGAACGGTTGGAGGATGGCTACACCTTC. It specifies CASSERLEDGYTF.

The CDR3 DNA follows: TGCGCCAGCAGCCTCACGGGAGGAGAGACCCAGTACTTC. Translation gives CASSLTGGETQYF. The chain is built from TRBV4-1 and TRBJ2-5, with 7 bases matching TRBD2. Losses at the gene ends were 4 bases for V and 4 bases for J; bases not matched to a gene: 3. The CDR3 is made up of 13 amino acids. CDR1 and CDR2 from the germline V gene are MGHRA and YSYEKL.

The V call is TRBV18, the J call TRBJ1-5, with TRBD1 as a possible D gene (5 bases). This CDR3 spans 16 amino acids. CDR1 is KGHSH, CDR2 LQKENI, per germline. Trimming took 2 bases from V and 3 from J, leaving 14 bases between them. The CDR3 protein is CASSPSSGGNNQPQHF. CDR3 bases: TGTGCCAGCTCACCATCTAGCGGGGGAAACAATCAGCCCCAGCATTTT.

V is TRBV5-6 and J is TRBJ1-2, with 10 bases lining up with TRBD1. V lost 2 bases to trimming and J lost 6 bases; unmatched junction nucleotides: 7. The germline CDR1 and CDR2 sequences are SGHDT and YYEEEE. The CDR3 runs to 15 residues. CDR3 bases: TGTGCCAGCAGCTTAAACGACAGGGGGCCCAATGGCTACACCTTC. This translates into CASSLNDRGPNGYTF.

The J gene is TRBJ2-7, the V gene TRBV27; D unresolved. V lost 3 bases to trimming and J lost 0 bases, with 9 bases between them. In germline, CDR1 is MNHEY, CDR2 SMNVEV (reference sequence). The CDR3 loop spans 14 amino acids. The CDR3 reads CASSFYDNSYEQYF. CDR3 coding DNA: TGTGCCAGCAGTTTCTACGACAACTCCTACGAGCAGTACTTC.

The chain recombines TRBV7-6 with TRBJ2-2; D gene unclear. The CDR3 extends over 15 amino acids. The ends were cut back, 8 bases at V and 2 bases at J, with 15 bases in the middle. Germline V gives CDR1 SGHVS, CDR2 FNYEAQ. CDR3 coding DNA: TGTGCCAGCCTGCCGACATCAATAAACACCGGGGAGCTGTTTTTT. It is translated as CASLPTSINTGELFF.

The CDR3 reads CASSPAGQIYNEQFF. The CDR3 DNA follows: TGTGCCAGCAGCCCTGCAGGACAGATATACAATGAGCAGTTCTTC. J is TRBJ2-1 and V is TRBV11-2, with D possibly TRBD1 on 6 matching bases. The CDR3 extends over 15 amino acids. V gave up 5 bases and J gave up 4 bases, with 15 bases separating them. The V gene's germline CDR1 is SGHAT and CDR2 FQNNGV.

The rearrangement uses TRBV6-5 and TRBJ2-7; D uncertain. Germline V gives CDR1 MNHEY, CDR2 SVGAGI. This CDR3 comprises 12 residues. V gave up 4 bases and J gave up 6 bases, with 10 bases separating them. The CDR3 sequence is CASSSSVTEQYF. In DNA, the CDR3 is TGTGCCAGCAGTTCGAGCGTTACCGAGCAGTACTTC.

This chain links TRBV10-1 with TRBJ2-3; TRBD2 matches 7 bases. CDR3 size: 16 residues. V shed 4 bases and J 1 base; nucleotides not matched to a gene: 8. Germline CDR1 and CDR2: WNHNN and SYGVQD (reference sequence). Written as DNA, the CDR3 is TGCGCCAGCAGTGGGACTAGTGGACCGGGCACAGATACGCAGTATTTT. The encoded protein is CASSGTSGPGTDTQYF.

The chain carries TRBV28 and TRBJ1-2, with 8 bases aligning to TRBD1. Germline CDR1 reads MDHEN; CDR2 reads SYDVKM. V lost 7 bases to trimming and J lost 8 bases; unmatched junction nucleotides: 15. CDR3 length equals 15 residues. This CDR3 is CASTRVQGAMEGYTF. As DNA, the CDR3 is TGTGCCAGCACCCGGGTCCAGGGGGCGATGGAAGGCTACACCTTC.

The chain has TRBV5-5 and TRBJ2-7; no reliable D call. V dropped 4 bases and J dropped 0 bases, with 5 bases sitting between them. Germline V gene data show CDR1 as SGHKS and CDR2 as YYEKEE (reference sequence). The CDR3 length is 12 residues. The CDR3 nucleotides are TGTGCCAGCAGCCGCGACTCCTACGAGCAGTACTTC. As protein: CASSRDSYEQYF.

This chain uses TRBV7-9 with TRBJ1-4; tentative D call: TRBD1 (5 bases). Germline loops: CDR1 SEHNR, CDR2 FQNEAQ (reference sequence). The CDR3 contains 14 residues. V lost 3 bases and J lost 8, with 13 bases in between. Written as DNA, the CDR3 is TGTGCCAGCAGCTTGGGAGGGGCAGACGAAAAACTGTTTTTT. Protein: CASSLGGADEKLFF.

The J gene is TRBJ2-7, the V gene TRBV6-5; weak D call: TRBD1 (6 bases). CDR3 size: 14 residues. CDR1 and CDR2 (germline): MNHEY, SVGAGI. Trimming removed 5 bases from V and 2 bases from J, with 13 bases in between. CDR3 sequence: CASSTGTRTYEQYF. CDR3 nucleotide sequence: TGTGCCAGCAGTACCGGGACACGAACCTACGAGCAGTACTTC.

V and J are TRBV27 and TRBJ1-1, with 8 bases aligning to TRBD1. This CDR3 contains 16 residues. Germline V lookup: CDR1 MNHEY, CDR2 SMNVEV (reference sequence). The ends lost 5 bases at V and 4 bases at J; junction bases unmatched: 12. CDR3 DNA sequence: TGTGCCAGCAGTCCGCGACAGGGGACACCTAGCACTGAAGCTTTCTTT. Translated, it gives CASSPRQGTPSTEAFF.

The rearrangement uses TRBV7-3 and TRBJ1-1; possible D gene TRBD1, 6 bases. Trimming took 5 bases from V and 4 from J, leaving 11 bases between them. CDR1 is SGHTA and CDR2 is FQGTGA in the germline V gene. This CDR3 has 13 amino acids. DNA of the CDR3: TGTGCCAGCAGCCCCGGACAGCTCACTGAAGCTTTCTTT. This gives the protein CASSPGQLTEAFF. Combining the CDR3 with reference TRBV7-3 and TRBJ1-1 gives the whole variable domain GAGVSQTPSNKVTEKGKYVELRCDPISGHTALYWYRQSLGQGPEFLIYFQGTGAADDSGLPNDRFFAVRPEGSVSTLKIQRTERGDSAVYLCASSPGQLTEAFFGQGTRLTVV.

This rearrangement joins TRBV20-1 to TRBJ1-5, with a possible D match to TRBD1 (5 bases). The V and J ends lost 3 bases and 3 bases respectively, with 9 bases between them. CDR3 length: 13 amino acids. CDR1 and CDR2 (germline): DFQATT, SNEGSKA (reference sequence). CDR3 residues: CSASSGFNQPQHF. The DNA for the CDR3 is TGCAGTGCTAGTTCAGGGTTCAATCAGCCCCAGCATTTT.

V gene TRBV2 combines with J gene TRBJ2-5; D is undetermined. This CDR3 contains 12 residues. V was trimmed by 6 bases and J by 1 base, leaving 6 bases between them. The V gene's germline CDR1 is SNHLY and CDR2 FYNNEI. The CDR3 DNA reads TGTGCCAGCAGGAGGATCCAAGAGACCCAGTACTTC. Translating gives CASRRIQETQYF.

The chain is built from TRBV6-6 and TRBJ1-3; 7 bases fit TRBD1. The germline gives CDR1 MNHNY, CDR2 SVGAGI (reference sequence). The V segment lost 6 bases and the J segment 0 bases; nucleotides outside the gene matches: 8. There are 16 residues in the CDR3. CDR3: CASSLRQGNSGNTIYF. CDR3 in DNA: TGTGCCAGCAGCCTCCGACAGGGAAACTCTGGAAACACCATATATTTT.

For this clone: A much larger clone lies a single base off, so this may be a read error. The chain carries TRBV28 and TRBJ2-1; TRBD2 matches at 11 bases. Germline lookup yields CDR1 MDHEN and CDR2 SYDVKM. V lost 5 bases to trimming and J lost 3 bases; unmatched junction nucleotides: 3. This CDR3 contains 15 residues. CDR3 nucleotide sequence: TGTGCCAGCAGTCCGACTAGCGGGGACTACAATGAGCAGTTCTTC. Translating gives CASSPTSGDYNEQFF.

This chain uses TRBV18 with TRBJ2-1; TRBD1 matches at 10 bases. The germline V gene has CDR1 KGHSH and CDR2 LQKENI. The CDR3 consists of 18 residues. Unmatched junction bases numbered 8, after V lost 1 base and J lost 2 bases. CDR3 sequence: CASSPRTGGKTAYNEQFF. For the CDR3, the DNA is TGTGCCAGCTCACCACGGACAGGGGGAAAGACGGCCTACAATGAGCAGTTCTTC.